This T cell receptor (beta chain) emerged from a study of a mutant IDH1 vaccine in newly diagnosed glioma. Across the whole study: The treated group averaged about 44 years old and was roughly 60% male, approximately 38% female. Findings and caveats of the study: Apparently, pseudoprogression bore no relation to changes among the top peripheral T cell clonotypes.

Turning to this clone: What it binds is unknown.

Documented time point: week 5, during vaccination. Every vaccination contained 300 ug of the mutant IDH1 20-mer peptide and was paired with topical imiquimod. New WHO grade 3 or 4 IDH1-mutant, ATRX-lost astrocytomas were present in all donors. Germline V gives CDR1 MNHEY, CDR2 SVGAGI. The CDR3 spans 16 residues. V lost 2 bases, J lost 4 bases, and 9 bases stayed unmatched. TCRdb keeps only in-frame clones here, not all; method: immunoSEQ multiplex PCR. The top ten clones hold around 3.4% of a sample with under 70,000 clones, 81% of them seen once. The chain carries TRBV6-5 and TRBJ1-2; 8 bases map to TRBD1. The sample was PBMCs, taken from a glioma patient whose treatment included an IDH1 peptide vaccine. This receptor was identified in a man aged 25 to 40 with glioma. The CDR3 region has the DNA TGTGCCAGCAGTTACGCCCAGGGGGCGCCCCTCTATGGCTACACCTTC. Residues: CASSYAQGAPLYGYTF.